This TCR beta chain was recovered during a study of cytomegalovirus exposure and HLA in healthy donors (TCRdb year 2017). Study-level background: An earlier analysis of about 530 of the donors reported 276 Gb of sequence data and 100 million to 120 million unique TCR beta sequences obtained from approximately 180 million T cells. About 310 gigabases of sequencing data and tens of millions of unique TCR sequences were included in an early release covering about 600 HLA-typed donors. Of the roughly 430 genotyped donors, approximately 80% fell in the genetic ancestry cluster associated with self-reported Caucasian donors. The study aimed to test whether cataloging public T cell receptors could reveal signatures of past pathogen exposure. Using immunosequencing, the study profiled T cell repertoires from roughly 650 subjects and related those repertoires to cytomegalovirus serostatus. Along with the approximately 670-subject first cohort, a separate validation cohort of approximately 110 different subjects was used. To predict cytomegalovirus infection status, the study combined high-throughput TCR immunosequencing, statistical association of individual TCRs with disease status, and machine learning. A later analysis re-examined previously published TCR beta repertoires from about 670 donors and added high-resolution HLA genotyping to investigate patterns of TCR occurrence. In the later analysis, no new phenotypic data were used to find candidate immune exposures; instead, reliance was placed on TCR beta sequences and their occurrence across donors. An earlier analysis of 587 of the donors applied high-throughput TCR beta sequencing to assess whether each TCR beta V gene segment acted as functional or pseudogenic. Donor age, sex, ethnicity and CMV serostatus were collected together with the repertoire data. A later genetic analysis used genome-wide SNP genotypes for about three fifths of the 666 donors, treating that subset as a discovery cohort. All discovery cohort repertoires had been generated on a single sequencing platform. Both class I and class II loci were covered by HLA typing, at four-digit resolution. The number of typed donors differed by locus: roughly 620-630 for A, B, C, DRB1 and DQB1; approximately 540 for DQA1; 606 for DPA1; and roughly 490 for DPB1. Several DR-DQ haplotypes were handled as single units for association and clustering because linkage in the cohort was strong. Across 398 genotyped donors of the cohort, an average of approximately 200,000 unique TCR beta nucleotide sequences per donor were sequenced, and approximately 19% of those sequences were non-productive. Beyond this particular receptor, the publication reports: In this cohort, only TCR beta chains were sequenced, and detectable features were limited by the absence of alpha or paired-chain data. Linkage disequilibrium might explain the correlated functional status among segregating V segments, but an unknown experimental factor could not be ruled out. While some public TCRs were present in many individuals, most TCR sequences turned up only very rarely across donors. The 87-base-pair reads could not distinguish some IMGT-functional V segments, including TRBV6-2 and TRBV6-3, so those segments were excluded. In a later analysis, most CMV-associated TCR beta chains were found to appear HLA-restricted, with HLA associations seemingly driven largely by CMV exposure. In a later genetic analysis, a missense DCLRE1C variant was associated with V-gene and J-gene trimming of TCR beta chains, and the association was replicated in an independent cohort. According to a later genetic analysis, donors in an Asian-associated ancestry cluster had fewer N-insertions in productive TCRs than the approximately 630-donor mean. According to a later analysis, parvovirus B19, influenza, CMV and Epstein-Barr virus appeared linked to several top co-occurrence clusters. Specific HLA alleles were associated with around 18,000 TCR beta sequences at a false discovery rate of 0.05 in a later analysis. A further reported finding was that TCR beta sequences accurately predicted the HLA-A and HLA-B alleles for most subjects in the first cohort. CMV serostatus was the only immune exposure information available for the cohort. In vitro tests confirmed that three of the cytomegalovirus-associated TCR beta chains recognize cytomegalovirus antigens. In an earlier analysis of fewer than 750 of the donors, most TCR beta V segments were observed in productive rearrangements about 90% or about 30% of the time, broadly matching IMGT annotations. Presence/absence analyses assumed roughly uniform sequencing depth across donors, an assumption that may not hold. Because some donors lacked HLA typing at each locus, the association tests relied only on the typed subset. Compared with equally common non-associated chains, HLA-associated TCR beta chains in a later analysis were more clonally expanded and had lower generation probabilities. The study listed around 160 TCR beta chains as associated with cytomegalovirus. A cluster of highly shared sequence variants was judged likely to represent a technical artifact of the sequencing pipeline. A later analysis found that TCR association rates varied across HLA loci, with DRB1 alleles showing the most associated TCRs and HLA-C alleles the fewest. According to the authors, the approach could potentially be generalized to other disease states and immunological phenotypes. Because counts were too low, roughly 17 rarely observed V segments, including chromosome 9 orphons, were left out of the earlier analysis of roughly 600 of the donors. When HLA alleles, especially DR and DQ, strongly co-occurred, attributing TCR associations to individual alleles was difficult. Cytomegalovirus status was reported to be diagnosed by the classifier with high specificity and sensitivity in both the original and validation cohorts.

To note about this clone: No cognate antigen has been identified for it. No clone much larger than this one lies a single base away; base qualities are absent.

From cysteine to phenylalanine, the CDR3 is 13 amino acids long. The DNA shown is the 39-base CDR3, in frame from base 1. The germline ends are 11 bases apart after V is trimmed by 0 bases and J by 8 bases. As encoded in the germline V gene, CDR1 is SGDLS while CDR2 is YYNGEE. The cohort consisted of 650 to 850 healthy bone marrow donors. At the time of sampling, every cohort member was nominally healthy, though immune exposures that went unrecorded were likely present. The donor tested CMV seronegative and was one of the 352 seronegative cohort members. Every donor gave a peripheral blood sample, and the peripheral blood mononuclear cells from that sample were used for TCR beta sequencing. Genomic DNA was extracted from the blood cell samples with the Qiagen DNeasy Blood Extraction Kit. Libraries were prepared through the immunoSEQ multiplex PCR assay. A mixture of 60 forward primers for TCR Vbeta segments and 13 reverse primers for TCR Jbeta segments was used in the multiplex PCR. The CDR3 region of rearranged TCR beta genes was amplified from genomic DNA with a multiplex PCR assay. The amplified TCR beta libraries were sequenced on the Illumina HiSeq System as 87-base-pair reads. The authors' pipeline ran thus. A later analysis tallied 70 million to 100 million unique TCR beta chains across the 640 or so repertoires, and 10 million to 11 million of those chains were shared by two or more donors. Raw reads were error-corrected and collapsed into unique sequences with a nearest-neighbor algorithm that merged closely related sequences to remove PCR and sequencing errors. V, D and J gene segments were assigned by aligning CDR3 sequences to IMGT reference sequences. For a sequence to be retained, at least a six-nucleotide match to both a V gene segment and a J gene segment was required. Rearrangements were called productive when the CDR3 lacked stop codons and stayed in frame with V and J; all others were non-productive. Following IMGT convention, CDR3 was defined as the stretch from the second conserved V-encoded cysteine up to the conserved J-encoded phenylalanine. The earlier analysis of about 610 of the donors excluded any sequence lacking an unambiguous match to a single V gene segment. In an earlier analysis of 587 of the donors, a V segment was called functional when productive rearrangements were above 56.7%, and segregating when the standard deviation between donors exceeded 5%. A statistical classification framework was developed to diagnose cytomegalovirus status using the catalog of TCR beta chain sequences. In a later analysis, TCR nucleotide sequences were compared against IMGT/GENE-DB human TR gene sequences so that V and J genes could be assigned. In a later analysis, CDR3 sequences and most-parsimonious VDJ recombination scenarios were assigned using the TCRdist pipeline. In a later analysis, every TCR beta chain was defined by the combination of its CDR3 amino acid sequence and its V-gene family, and reads without a unique V-gene family were dropped. A later analysis removed 592 highly shared, low-generation-probability nucleotide sequences to deal with suspected cross-contamination and a sequencing artifact. In a later analysis, a clonal expansion index was calculated for each public chain from normalized within-repertoire ranks of inferred template counts. In a later analysis, generation probabilities were computed with a VDJ recombination model fitted to out-of-frame rearrangements, and the resulting probabilities were checked against IGoR. In a later analysis, hypergeometric tests were used to score TCR-TCR, TCR-HLA and TCR-CMV co-occurrence, with a repertoire-size bias correction applied to TCR pairs. False discovery rates were estimated in a later analysis by permuting HLA or CMV assignments 20 times. In a later analysis, co-occurring TCRs were grouped using DBSCAN, with TCRdist sequence similarity added in when clustering inside HLA-allele-positive subsets. For co-occurrence clustering, repertoires with fewer than 30,000 or more than 120,000 public chains were excluded, along with roughly 5 repertoires with anomalous nucleotide sharing. In TCRdb, the immuneACCESS table is reduced to in-frame sequences with V and J assigned. These tables do not hold every clone; where another copy was compared, an unresolved V gene accounts for under half, and the others remain unexplained. Clonal size and the V and J genes are those of that table, whereas D and trimming came from the DNA. The sample records approximately 150,000 clones, roughly 66% of which are singletons. Clones ranked in the top ten supply 1.6% of the sample.

The receptor chain draws on TRBV9 and TRBJ1-2; perhaps TRBD1 is the D gene, with 5 bases matching. The source is a woman aged 18-29 years in good health and CMV-seronegative. Specimen: PBMCs. The encoded CDR3 is CASSVGQGWGYTF. The DNA is TGTGCCAGCAGCGTAGGGCAGGGCTGGGGCTACACCTTC.